The 18 T cell receptor beta chains in this list originate from one sample, sequenced in a study of CD8 T cells in ankylosing spondylitis (dated 2017 in TCRdb). Library construction relied on 5' RACE. These reads were obtained on an Illumina HiSeq 2500. In TCRdb, the public reads were trimmed at Q25 with fastp and aligned with MiXCR, with productive beta chains retained. Every distinct CDR3 protein forms one entry, paired with its most common genes and DNA. In all, the sample holds hundreds of thousands of distinct CDR3 sequences, and approximately 8.4% of those were seen once. The ten top clones hold 4.8% of the sample. The source material was blood, either unsorted or a sorted T cell fraction (not recorded which). These receptors originate from a female donor with ankylosing spondylitis or in good health (not recorded which).

This clonotype has a count of ten or more. V is TRBV12-5 and J is TRBJ2-1; D unclear. Germline lookup yields CDR1 LGHNT and CDR2 FRNRAP. The germline V and J ends were trimmed by 5 bases and 10 bases, with 6 bases remaining between them. The CDR3 consists of 10 residues. The CDR3 sequence: CASGQEEQFF. In nucleotides, the CDR3 is TGTGCTAGTGGTCAGGAAGAGCAGTTCTTC. The entire variable domain, with the rest obtained from reference TRBV12-5 and TRBJ2-1, is as follows: DARVTQTPRHKVTEMGQEVTMRCQPILGHNTVFWYRQTMMQGLELLAYFRNRAPLDDSGMPKDRFSAEMPDATLATLKIQPSEPRDSAVYFCASGQEEQFFGPGTRLTVL.

The table lists this clonotype with many counts. This sequence joins TRBV29-1 and TRBJ2-7; maybe TRBD1 (6 bases). CDR3 length: 11 residues. Germline CDR1 is SQVTM and CDR2 is ANQGSEA. V shed 8 bases and J shed 4 bases, with 12 bases lying between them. CDR3 residues: CSTTQGYEQYF. CDR3 DNA sequence: TGCAGCACCACACAGGGTTACGAGCAGTACTTC.

This clonotype was observed many times. The chain combines TRBV21-1 with TRBJ1-2. TRBV21-1 is a recognized pseudogene. The CDR3 contains 13 residues. CDR3 sequence (DNA): TGTGCCAGCAGTTCGGGACTTCGTGAGGGCTACACCTTC. Protein: CASSSGLREGYTF.

At least ten counts were recorded for this clonotype. The chain has TRBV6-2 or TRBV6-3 and TRBJ1-2; D is uncertain. Germline V gene lookup returns CDR1 MNHEY and CDR2 SVGEGT. V shed 2 bases and J shed 8 bases, with 9 bases lying between them. This CDR3 contains 12 residues. The CDR3 sequence is CASSYGHAGYTF. CDR3 coding DNA: TGTGCCAGCAGTTACGGCCACGCGGGCTACACCTTC.

This clonotype was observed at least ten times. The chain joins TRBV4-3 to TRBJ2-5, with 9 bases that match TRBD2. CDR1 is LGHNA, CDR2 YSLEER, per germline. The length of the CDR3 is 14 residues. The V gene end was trimmed by 0 bases and the J gene end by 5 bases; junction bases not matched to a gene: 1. CDR3 loop: CASSQEAGGETQYF. The CDR3, as DNA: TGCGCCAGCAGCCAAGAGGCGGGAGGGGAGACCCAGTACTTC.

This clonotype showed up many times. The chain combines TRBV7-6 with TRBJ2-7, with D possibly being TRBD1 (5 bases). The CDR3 spans 16 residues. Germline V gene sequence: CDR1 SGHVS, CDR2 FNYEAQ. The V gene lost 1 base and the J gene lost 0 bases, with 13 bases spanning the gap. The CDR3, as DNA: TGTGCCAGCAGCTTAGAGGAAGGGGTGTCCTCCTACGAGCAGTACTTC. It codes for CASSLEEGVSSYEQYF.

The table lists this clonotype with a count of one. One junction end disagrees with the germline gene, perhaps due to a read error. The chain has TRBV10-2 and TRBJ2-3, with D unclear. Germline V gene sequence: CDR1 WSHSY, CDR2 SAAADI. The CDR3 runs 11 residues. CDR3 DNA sequence: TGCGCCATCAGTAGAACAGATACGCAGTATTTT. It translates to CAISRTDTQYF.

This clonotype has at least ten counts. This chain uses TRBV7-8 with TRBJ1-1; D is uncertain. Between the trimmed V and J ends, which lost 8 bases and 6 bases, there was a span of 13 bases. This CDR3 is 12 amino acids long. The germline V gene has CDR1 SGHVS and CDR2 FQNEAQ. The CDR3 coding sequence is TGTGCCAGCCAACGACTGGCAGCTGAAGCTTTCTTT. The encoded protein is CASQRLAAEAFF.

Many counts were recorded for this clonotype. The chain carries TRBV5-1 and TRBJ1-3, with 7 bases identical to TRBD1. The CDR3 runs to 15 residues. Germline CDR1 reads SGHRS; CDR2 reads YFSETQ. The V segment lost 6 bases and the J segment 0 bases; nucleotides outside the gene matches: 6. CDR3 sequence reads: CASNTGDLSGNTIYF. The CDR3 DNA reads as TGCGCCAGCAATACAGGGGACCTCTCTGGAAACACCATATATTTT.

The chain uses TRBV20-1 and TRBJ1-5; D is possibly TRBD1 (5 bases). V lost 6 bases and J lost 6, with 18 bases in between. CDR1 and CDR2 from the germline V gene are DFQATT and SNEGSKA (reference sequence). CDR3 size: 14 residues. CDR3 DNA sequence: TGCAGTGCCCCGATGGGAGGGGATGGTCAGCCCCAGCATTTT. Its protein product is CSAPMGGDGQPQHF.

Written as DNA, the CDR3 is TGTGCCAGCAGCTTGGACGTGAGCTCCTATAATTCACCCCTCCACTTT. Translating gives CASSLDVSSYNSPLHF. The chain joins TRBV27 to TRBJ1-6; D remains unclear. V dropped 6 bases and J dropped 0 bases, with 12 bases sitting between them. CDR1 is MNHEY and CDR2 is SMNVEV in the germline V gene (reference sequence). The CDR3 length is 16 residues.

This clonotype was picked up many times. The chain uses TRBV29-1 and TRBJ2-7, with 8 nucleotides matching TRBD1. The CDR3 has 14 residues. V gave up 7 bases and J gave up 6 bases; unmatched junction bases: 14. Germline CDR1 reads SQVTM; CDR2 reads ANQGSEA. The CDR3 loop reads CSAARSDRGGEQYF. The CDR3 DNA reads TGCAGCGCCGCCCGATCCGACAGGGGAGGCGAGCAGTACTTC.

Ten or more counts support this clonotype. V and J are TRBV15 and TRBJ2-3; 12 nucleotides line up with TRBD2. CDR1 LNHNV and CDR2 YYDKDF come from the germline V gene (reference sequence). V was clipped by 6 bases and J by 13 bases; unmatched bases: 11. The CDR3 is made up of 14 amino acids. In nucleotides, the CDR3 is TGTGCCACCAGAAAAGAACGACTAGCGGGAGAGGAGTATTTT. Residues: CATRKERLAGEEYF.

In this sample, this clonotype turned up many times. This rearrangement joins TRBV7-2 to TRBJ2-7; 16 nucleotides align to TRBD2. Germline V gene sequence: CDR1 SGHTA, CDR2 FQGNSA. The trim removed 5 bases at V and 2 bases at J, leaving 6 bases unmatched. The CDR3 covers 17 residues. In DNA, the CDR3 is TGTGCCAGCAGCCCCAGGGGACTAGCGGGAGGGGCCTACGAGCAGTACTTC. Amino acids: CASSPRGLAGGAYEQYF. The variable domain in full, with the rest retrieved from reference TRBV7-2 and TRBJ2-7, is GAGVSQSPSNKVTEKGKDVELRCDPISGHTALYWYRQSLGQGLEFLIYFQGNSAPDKSGLPSDRFSAERTGGSVSTLTIQRTQQEDSAVYLCASSPRGLAGGAYEQYFGPGTRLTVT.

This clonotype came up many times. The rearrangement joins TRBV4-1 to TRBJ2-1, with D possibly TRBD1 on 5 matching bases. This CDR3 spans 13 amino acids. V was pared by 5 bases and J by 7 bases, with 12 bases between. Germline CDR1 reads MGHRA; CDR2 reads YSYEKL. The CDR3: CASSFAQGNEQFF. CDR3 bases: TGCGCCAGCAGCTTCGCTCAGGGAAATGAGCAGTTCTTC.

This clonotype has at least ten counts. The J gene is TRBJ2-2, the V gene TRBV19; D gene unclear. Trimming cost V 4 bases and J 2 bases, with 5 bases left between them. The CDR3 loop spans 13 amino acids. Germline V gene data show CDR1 as LNHDA and CDR2 as SQIVND (reference sequence). The CDR3 sequence: CASSRVNTGELFF. The CDR3 DNA reads as TGTGCCAGTAGTAGGGTAAACACCGGGGAGCTGTTTTTT.

Worth noting for this clonotype: Its ends do not fully match the called genes, so a read error is possible. This chain joins TRBV7-2 and TRBJ2-1; 11 bases match TRBD2. The CDR3 has 15 amino acids. Germline CDR1 is SGHTA and CDR2 is FQGNSA. The CDR3 DNA reads TGTGTCAGCAGCTTAGCGGGAGGGCCGATTAATGAGCAGTTCTTC. Its translation is CVSSLAGGPINEQFF.

This clonotype occurred many times. This sequence joins TRBV11-2 and TRBJ2-1; D is undetermined. V was shortened by 5 bases and J by 5 bases, with 10 bases between the two germline ends. The CDR3 sequence is 13 residues long. Per germline, CDR1 SGHAT and CDR2 FQNNGV. The CDR3: CASSPIRDNEQFF. The CDR3 region has the DNA TGTGCCAGCAGCCCAATTAGGGACAATGAGCAGTTCTTC.